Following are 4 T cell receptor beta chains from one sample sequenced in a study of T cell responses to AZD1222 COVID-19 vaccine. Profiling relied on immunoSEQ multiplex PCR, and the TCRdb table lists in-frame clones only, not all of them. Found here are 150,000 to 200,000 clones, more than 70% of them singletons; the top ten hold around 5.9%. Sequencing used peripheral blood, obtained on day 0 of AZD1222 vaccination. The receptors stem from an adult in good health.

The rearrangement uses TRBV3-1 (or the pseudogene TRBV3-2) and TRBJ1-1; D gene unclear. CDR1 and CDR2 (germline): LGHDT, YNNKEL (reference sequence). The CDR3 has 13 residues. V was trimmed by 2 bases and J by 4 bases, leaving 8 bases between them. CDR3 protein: CASSQFPVTEAFF. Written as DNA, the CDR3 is TGTGCCAGCAGCCAATTTCCCGTCACTGAAGCTTTCTTT.

The CDR3 here is CASRGATAKAYEQYF. The CDR3 bases are TGTGCCAGCAGGGGGGCGACAGCTAAAGCCTACGAGCAGTACTTC. The gene calls are TRBV27 and TRBJ2-7, with D maybe TRBD1 (6 bases). The CDR3 runs to 15 residues. CDR1 and CDR2 from the germline V gene are MNHEY and SMNVEV (reference sequence). V dropped 6 bases and J dropped 2 bases, with 17 bases sitting between them.

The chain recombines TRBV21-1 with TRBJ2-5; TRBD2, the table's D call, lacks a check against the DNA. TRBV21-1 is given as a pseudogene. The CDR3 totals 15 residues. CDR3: CASRKDGRGEETQYF. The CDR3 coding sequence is TGTGCCAGCAGGAAAGACGGGAGGGGTGAAGAGACCCAGTACTTC.

CDR3 protein: CSVEDGARRGYTF. The CDR3 nucleotides read TGCAGCGTTGAAGATGGGGCACGGCGTGGCTACACCTTC. This sequence joins TRBV29-1 and TRBJ1-2; D is possibly TRBD1 (5 bases). Germline CDR1 SQVTM, CDR2 ANQGSEA. This CDR3 has 13 amino acids. Deletions cut 0 bases from V and 7 bases from J, with 12 bases between.